The present entry profiles one TCR beta chain with its context. This sample is part of a study of blood T cell repertoires in COVID-19. Germline V gives CDR1 SGHRS, CDR2 YFSETQ. CDR3 length: 14 amino acids. Trimming cost V 2 bases and J 2 bases, with 11 bases left between them. Libraries were prepared by immunoSEQ multiplex PCR; TCRdb keeps only in-frame clonotypes and omits some of them. The table records roughly 430,000 clones, 88% of them present only once. The chain has TRBV5-1 and TRBJ2-7; D ambiguous. The source material was PBMCs or T cells enriched from blood (not recorded which). The source is a woman aged 40-49 years with acute COVID-19. CDR3 nucleotide sequence: TGCGCCAGCAGCTTCTCGGGTTCTCCCTACGAGCAGTACTTC. Translated: CASSFSGSPYEQYF.